The entry below describes one T cell receptor beta chain. Its target is unknown. The data belong to a study of a mutant IDH1 vaccine in newly diagnosed glioma. Across the whole study: Among treated patients, 62.5% were male and approximately 40% female, and mean age was 40.4 years. Patients were pretreated with radiotherapy, temozolomide, or both, mostly both. General study points: Pseudoprogression seemed unrelated to changes in top peripheral T cell clonotypes.

Time point given: baseline, week 1 (first vaccination visit). The treatment: pre-vaccination baseline after standard-of-care therapy. Tumors from donors were new WHO grade 3 or 4 IDH1-mutant astrocytomas with ATRX loss. The CDR3 is 15 amino acids. Trimming removed 0 bases from V and 4 bases from J; junction bases left unmatched: 1. Germline V gene sequence: CDR1 ENHRY, CDR2 SYGVKD. This table comes from immunoSEQ multiplex PCR, and its TCRdb copy is limited to in-frame clones, with some not included. Among about 67,000 clones listed, 65% to 85% were seen once. The material was peripheral blood mononuclear cells (PBMCs), obtained from a glioma patient treated with radiotherapy, temozolomide or both. The chain combines TRBV10-3 with TRBJ1-4, with 8 bases lining up with TRBD1. This sequence was found in a woman aged 18 to 35 with glioma. Some clones in this sample may be carry-over from other donors' samples. CDR3 coding DNA: TGTGCCATCAGTGAGTCGACAGGGGTTAATGAAAAACTGTTTTTT. It encodes CAISESTGVNEKLFF.